The rows below give T cell receptor beta chains drawn from one sample of a study of breast tumors, draining lymph nodes, adjacent tissues. MiXCR was run by TCRdb on the multiplex PCR reads, yielding one entry per CDR3 protein. The table shows around 300,000 distinct CDR3 sequences, with around 30% occurring only once. The sequenced sample consisted of axillary lymph node tissue. The receptors stem from a female donor with breast cancer. Some clones in this sample may be carry-over from other donors' samples. Each CDR3 is given with its conserved first and last residue. The D gene is left open where the match is weak. Part of the rows lack a size; the others show once, few, many or a class for expanded clones.

>TRBJ2-1|many|.|TRBV24-1
CATSDPTGNSYNEQFF
TGTGCCACCAGCGACCCAACAGGGAACTCCTACAATGAGCAGTTCTTC
>TRBJ2-1|many|.|TRBV12-5
CASGLVGTTTQGEQFF
TGTGCTAGTGGTTTGGTCGGAACTACGACGCAGGGAGAGCAGTTCTTC
>TRBJ1-6|many|.|TRBV5-6
CASSPPSQSVPPLHF
TGTGCCAGCAGCCCACCCTCACAGTCCGTCCCACCCCTCCACTTT
>TRBJ2-3|many|.|TRBV9
CASSVDVRRTDTQYF
TGTGCCAGCAGCGTAGATGTACGCCGCACAGATACGCAGTATTTT
>TRBJ2-3|many|.|TRBV7-9
CASRGRDPSTDTQYF
TGTGCCAGCAGGGGAAGGGACCCGAGCACAGATACGCAGTATTTT
>TRBJ1-2|few|.|TRBV28
CASSLRRPGGYTF
TGTGCCAGCAGTCTGAGACGGCCGGGAGGCTACACCTTC
>TRBJ1-5|many|.|TRBV19
CASRTGTYSNQPQHF
TGTGCCAGTAGGACCGGGACTTATAGCAATCAGCCCCAGCATTTT
>TRBJ2-7|many|.|TRBV10-3
CAISEGHYEQYF
TGTGCCATCAGTGAGGGACACTACGAGCAGTACTTC
>TRBJ1-2|many|.|TRBV14
CASSQEAYGYTF
TGTGCCAGCAGCCAAGAGGCCTATGGCTACACCTTC
>TRBJ2-2|few|.|TRBV3-1
CASSQGPGNTGELFF
TGTGCCAGCAGCCAAGGCCCGGGTAACACCGGGGAGCTGTTTTTT
>TRBJ2-5|many|TRBD2|TRBV14
CASSQLAGSETQYF
TGTGCCAGCAGCCAACTAGCGGGATCAGAGACCCAGTACTTC
>TRBJ1-2|many|.|TRBV2
CASSDQGIGGYTF
TGTGCCAGCAGTGATCAGGGGATAGGGGGCTACACCTTC
>TRBJ2-1|.|.|TRBV20-1
CSARLVSGLAEQFF
TGCAGTGCTAGATTAGTCAGCGGGCTTGCTGAGCAGTTCTTC
>TRBJ1-4|many|.|TRBV12-3/TRBV12-4
CASSRTYEKLFF
TGTGCCAGCAGTCGGACGTATGAAAAACTGTTTTTT
>TRBJ2-2|few|.|TRBV27
CASSTLGVNAGELFF
TGTGCCAGCAGTACACTAGGGGTCAACGCCGGGGAGCTGTTTTTT
>TRBJ2-5|many|.|TRBV15
CATSRDFGTKRDPVLSRETQYF
TGTGCCACCAGCAGAGATTTTGGGACCAAAAGAGACCCAGTACTCAGTCGTGAGACCCAGTACTTC
>TRBJ2-6|.|TRBD2|TRBV12-3/TRBV12-4
CASSRLAGASGANVLTF
TGTGCCAGCAGTCGACTAGCGGGAGCATCTGGGGCCAACGTCCTGACTTTC
>TRBJ2-2|many|TRBD2|TRBV2
CATIKGLAGSNTGELFF
TGTGCCACCATTAAGGGACTAGCGGGATCGAACACCGGGGAGCTGTTTTTT
>TRBJ2-7|many|TRBD2|TRBV12-5
CASGLVRGDEQYF
TGTGCTAGTGGTTTGGTACGGGGGGACGAGCAGTACTTC
>TRBJ2-1|many|TRBD2|TRBV7-6
CASSQLPRGSSYNEQFF
TGTGCCAGCAGCCAACTGCCGCGGGGGAGCTCCTACAATGAGCAGTTCTTC
>TRBJ2-3|.|.|TRBV15
CSTSRASSLRPSRRGSTDTQYF
TGTTCCACCAGCAGAGCCAGCAGCTTACGCCCGAGTAGGCGGGGTTCCACAGATACGCAGTATTTT
>TRBJ2-4|.|TRBD2|TRBV20-1
CSASPLAGGPNGKNIQYF
TGCAGTGCTAGCCCTCTAGCGGGAGGGCCGAATGGCAAAAACATTCAGTACTTC